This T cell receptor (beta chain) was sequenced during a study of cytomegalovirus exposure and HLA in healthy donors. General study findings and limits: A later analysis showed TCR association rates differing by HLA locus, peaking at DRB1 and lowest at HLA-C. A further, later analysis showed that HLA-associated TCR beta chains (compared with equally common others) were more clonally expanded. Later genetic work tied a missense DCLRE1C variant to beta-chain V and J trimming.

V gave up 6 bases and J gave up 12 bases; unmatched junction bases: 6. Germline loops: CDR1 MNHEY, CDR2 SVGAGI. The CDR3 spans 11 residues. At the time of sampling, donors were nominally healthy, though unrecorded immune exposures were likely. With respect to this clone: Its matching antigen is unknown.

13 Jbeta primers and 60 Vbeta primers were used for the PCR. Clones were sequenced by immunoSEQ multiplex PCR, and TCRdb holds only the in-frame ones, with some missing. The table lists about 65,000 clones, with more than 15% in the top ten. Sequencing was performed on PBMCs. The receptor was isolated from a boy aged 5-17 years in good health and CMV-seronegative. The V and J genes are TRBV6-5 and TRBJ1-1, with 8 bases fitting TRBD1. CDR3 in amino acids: CASSADRVSFF. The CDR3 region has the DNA TGTGCCAGCAGCGCGGACAGGGTGTCTTTCTTT.